This T cell receptor (beta chain) was retrieved from a study of T cell therapy after organ transplantation. The method was immunoSEQ multiplex PCR; TCRdb's version includes in-frame clones alone and lacks a portion of them. The sample has some 47,000 clones, less than 95% seen once; the top ten hold approximately 3.4%. In its sample, this clone was seen a few times. Its cognate antigen is unknown. The V gene's germline CDR1 is SQVTM and CDR2 ANQGSEA. The CDR3 sequence is 13 residues long. Germline trimming cut 0 bases from V and 7 bases from J; bases unmatched to any gene: 4. This chain connects TRBV29-1 to TRBJ2-7, with 9 bases matching TRBD1. The starting material was CD8+ T cells from blood, obtained before autologous CMV-specific T cell therapy. The TCR sequence derives from a human patient who had received a solid organ transplant and had CMV disease. The CDR3 DNA sequence: TGCAGCGTTGAAGATACAGGGGGCTGGGAGCAGTACTTC. Its protein product is CSVEDTGGWEQYF.